This TCR beta chain was profiled in a study of T cell responses to AZD1222 COVID-19 vaccine. The protocol was immunoSEQ multiplex PCR, while the TCRdb copy is restricted to in-frame clones and leaves out a portion. The table includes some 160,000 clones, almost 90% detected once. There are a few counts of this clone. The sample here was peripheral blood, taken on day 0 of AZD1222 vaccination. This clonotype was sampled from an adult in good health.

The CDR3 DNA is TGTGCCAGAGGAAATAGAACCTTCCAAGAGACCCAGTACTTC. Residues: CARGNRTFQETQYF. This sequence joins TRBV6-5 and TRBJ2-5; D remains unclear. The V and J ends lost 9 bases and 1 base respectively, with 15 bases between them. This CDR3 contains 14 residues. CDR1 and CDR2 from the germline V gene are MNHEY and SVGAGI.